This section outlines one T cell receptor beta chain sequence together with its context. Its specificity is not known. The entry originates in a study of monozygotic twins with inflammatory bowel disease. Regarding the study as a whole: Using the inverse Simpson index, IBD patients had lower TCRbeta diversity than healthy co-twins. IBD patients, compared with healthy twins, shared fewer clonotypes with others (especially with disease activity).

One entry per CDR3 protein, without DNA, is what TCRdb gives after re-calling the 5' RACE reads. With fewer than 200,000 distinct CDR3 sequences in the sample, the ten largest clones hold about 2.7%. This CDR3 has 14 residues. The V gene's germline CDR1 is SGHTS and CDR2 YDEGEE. This TCR came from a human donor with ulcerative colitis or Crohn's disease, or a healthy co-twin of an affected twin (not recorded which). Sequencing input: blood. The chain has TRBV5-8 and TRBJ2-4; TCRdb outputs TRBD1, but without DNA this stays unchecked. CDR3 region: CASTLDGAWNIQYF.